These T cell receptor beta chains were read from a single sample in a study of shared clonotypes between healthy human individuals. Sequencing was performed with immunoSEQ multiplex PCR; in TCRdb, only in-frame clones are kept and a portion is missing. The table has more than 1,200,000 clones, approximately 98.5% seen once; the top ten hold 0.3% to 0.45%. Sequenced: naive CD4+ T cells sorted from blood. The source of these receptors is a young man in good health. Both conserved end residues are part of each CDR3. Fields, in order: D gene, J gene, V gene, clone size, CDR3 protein, CDR3 DNA. D genes are given only for firm matches. Only part of the rows carry a size: once, few, many, or a class if the clone is expanded.

D: .; J: TRBJ2-1; V: TRBV28; size: once; CDR3: CASKAGTYSYNEQFF; DNA: TGTGCCAGCAAGGCCGGGACTTATTCCTACAATGAGCAGTTCTTC
D: .; J: TRBJ2-5; V: TRBV2; size: once; CDR3: CASSEGSGRETQYF; DNA: TGTGCCAGCAGTGAAGGCAGCGGCCGGGAGACCCAGTACTTC
D: .; J: TRBJ2-5; V: TRBV6-5; size: .; CDR3: CASRLIPTGETQYF; DNA: TGTGCCAGCAGATTAATACCGACCGGGGAGACCCAGTACTTC
D: TRBD2; J: TRBJ2-1; V: TRBV19; size: .; CDR3: CASSPRARLADYNEQFF; DNA: TGTGCCAGTAGTCCTCGGGCCCGACTAGCCGATTACAATGAGCAGTTCTTC
D: .; J: TRBJ1-2; V: TRBV6-5; size: .; CDR3: CASRQKPGTNNGYTF; DNA: TGTGCCAGCAGGCAGAAACCTGGGACAAACAATGGCTACACCTTC
D: .; J: TRBJ2-7; V: TRBV2; size: .; CDR3: CASTEGYPASDEQYF; DNA: TGTGCCAGCACCGAGGGGTACCCAGCCTCCGACGAGCAGTACTTC
D: .; J: TRBJ2-5; V: TRBV11-2; size: .; CDR3: CASSLFQGVQETQYF; DNA: TGTGCCAGCAGCTTATTTCAGGGAGTCCAAGAGACCCAGTACTTC
D: TRBD1; J: TRBJ2-7; V: TRBV10-2; size: .; CDR3: CASSPGQGHYEQYF; DNA: TGCGCCAGCAGTCCCGGACAGGGACACTACGAGCAGTACTTC
D: .; J: TRBJ1-3; V: TRBV9; size: .; CDR3: CASSVGGVAGNTIYF; DNA: TGTGCCAGCAGCGTAGGAGGGGTCGCTGGAAACACCATATATTTT
D: TRBD1; J: TRBJ2-7; V: TRBV5-1; size: .; CDR3: CASSLIPGQASYEQYF; DNA: TGCGCCAGCAGCTTGATCCCCGGACAGGCCTCCTACGAGCAGTACTTC
D: .; J: TRBJ2-7; V: TRBV9; size: .; CDR3: CASSVDPYVSGEQYF; DNA: TGTGCCAGCAGCGTAGACCCATATGTTTCGGGGGAGCAGTACTTC
D: .; J: TRBJ2-1; V: TRBV19; size: once; CDR3: CASSSLGRTNEQFF; DNA: TGTGCCAGTAGTTCGCTTGGGAGGACCAATGAGCAGTTCTTC
D: TRBD2; J: TRBJ2-7; V: TRBV4-1; size: once; CDR3: CASSQDGTSSYEQYF; DNA: TGCGCCAGCAGCCAAGATGGGACTAGCTCCTACGAGCAGTACTTC
D: .; J: TRBJ2-3; V: TRBV4-3; size: .; CDR3: CASSQERAAYTDTQYF; DNA: TGCGCCAGCAGCCAAGAAAGGGCGGCCTACACAGATACGCAGTATTTT